The following is a T cell receptor beta chain sequence with its context. Preparation of the TCRbeta library used unique molecular identifiers. One entry per CDR3 protein results from TCRdb running MiXCR on the PCR reads. The sample contains fewer than 400,000 distinct CDR3 sequences, around 21% of which appear only once. Trimming took 5 bases from V and 0 from J, leaving 10 bases between them. The CDR3 covers 14 residues. The data originate from a study of T-cell reconstitution after alpha-beta-depleted transplantation in children. The input for sequencing was PBMCs from the stem cell graft donor, taken from the stem cell graft. The chain couples TRBV12-3 or TRBV12-4 to TRBJ2-5, with D maybe TRBD2 (6 bases). The receptor comes from a human donor who donated a stem cell graft to a child with acute myeloid leukemia. Written as DNA, the CDR3 is TGTGCCAGCAGTCCAAAGCGGGACCAAGAGACCCAGTACTTC. Translating it yields CASSPKRDQETQYF.